The sample holds one count of the clone carrying this T cell receptor (beta chain). Its antigen is still unknown. Use of 60 Vbeta and 13 Jbeta primers characterized the PCR. Original processing methods: The authors later counted about 80 million unique TCR beta chains, 9 million to 12 million of them shared. The protocol was immunoSEQ multiplex PCR, while the TCRdb copy is restricted to in-frame clones and leaves out a portion. V and J calls and clone size are given by that table; D and trimming were obtained from the DNA. The data contain roughly 80,000 clones, approximately 84% of them singletons. The germline CDR1 and CDR2 sequences are SEHNR and FQNEAQ (reference sequence). The CDR3 loop spans 17 amino acids. Trimming took off 0 bases at V and 1 base at J, with 12 bases between the two ends. The source of the sample is a study of cytomegalovirus exposure and HLA in healthy donors. Turning to the study itself: For the approximately 410 genotyped donors, roughly 80% fell within the Caucasian-associated ancestry cluster. Whole-study findings and limits: The classifier was said to identify cytomegalovirus status with high specificity and sensitivity. CMV serostatus was the only recorded immune exposure for donors.

The chain employs TRBV7-9 and TRBJ2-2, with D possibly being TRBD2 (5 bases). This TCR was sampled from a woman between 50 and 59 years old in good health and CMV-seronegative. Sequencing was carried out using PBMCs. CDR3 nucleotides: TGTGCCAGCAGCTTAGCGATCGCGACTAAGAACACCGGGGAGCTGTTTTTT. Amino acids: CASSLAIATKNTGELFF. The full variable domain, in which reference TRBV7-9 and TRBJ2-2 provide the parts outside the CDR3, is DTGVSQNPRHKITKRGQNVTFRCDPISEHNRLYWYRQTLGQGPEFLTYFQNEAQLEKSRLLSDRFSAERPKGSFSTLEIQRTEQGDSAMYLCASSLAIATKNTGELFFGEGSRLTVL.